This T cell receptor (beta chain) emerged from a study of a mutant IDH1 vaccine in newly diagnosed glioma. This table comes from immunoSEQ multiplex PCR, and its TCRdb copy is limited to in-frame clones, with some not included. The top ten hold about 5.5% of the sample, which has 100,000 to 150,000 clones, around 80% seen once. Turning to this clone: Its cognate antigen is unknown.

The germline V and J ends were trimmed by 5 bases and 4 bases, with 20 bases remaining between them. This CDR3 is built from 15 residues. Germline-derived CDR1 and CDR2 are GTSNPN and SVGIG (reference sequence). Sample time point: week 11, during vaccination. All doses held 300 ug of mutant IDH1 20-mer peptide, with topical imiquimod. Every donor had a new WHO grade 3 or 4 astrocytoma that was IDH1-mutant, with loss of nuclear ATRX. The rearrangement uses TRBV30 and TRBJ2-5; perhaps TRBD2 as D (5 bases). This specimen was PBMCs, taken from a glioma patient whose treatment included an IDH1 peptide vaccine. The receptor was derived from a man aged 40-55 years with glioma. Here the CDR3 reads CAWGPTGIGIETQYF. The DNA for the CDR3 is TGTGCCTGGGGCCCCACGGGGATCGGCATAGAGACCCAGTACTTC.